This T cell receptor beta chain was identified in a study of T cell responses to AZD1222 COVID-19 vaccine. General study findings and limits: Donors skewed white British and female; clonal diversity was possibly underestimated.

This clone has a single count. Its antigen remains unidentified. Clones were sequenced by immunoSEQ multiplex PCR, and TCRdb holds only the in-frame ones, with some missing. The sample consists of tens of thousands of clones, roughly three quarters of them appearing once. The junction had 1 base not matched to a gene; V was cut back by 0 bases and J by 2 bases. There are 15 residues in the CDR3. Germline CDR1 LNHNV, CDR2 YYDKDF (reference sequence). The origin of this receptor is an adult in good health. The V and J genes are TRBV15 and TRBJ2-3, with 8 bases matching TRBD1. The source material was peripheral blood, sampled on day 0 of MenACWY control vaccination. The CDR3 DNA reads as TGTGCCACCAGCAGAGAACAGGGGGTCACAGATACGCAGTATTTT. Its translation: CATSREQGVTDTQYF.